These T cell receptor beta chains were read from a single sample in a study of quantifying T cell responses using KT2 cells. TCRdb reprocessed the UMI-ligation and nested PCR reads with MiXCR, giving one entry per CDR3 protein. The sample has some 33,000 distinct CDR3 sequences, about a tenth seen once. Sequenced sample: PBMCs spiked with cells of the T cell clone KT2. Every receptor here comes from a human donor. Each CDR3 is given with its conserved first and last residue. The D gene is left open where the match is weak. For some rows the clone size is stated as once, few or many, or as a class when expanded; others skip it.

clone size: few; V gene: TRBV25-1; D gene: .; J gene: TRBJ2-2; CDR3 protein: CASSEFLTGELFF; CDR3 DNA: TGTGCCAGCAGTGAATTCCTGACAGGGGAGCTGTTTTTT
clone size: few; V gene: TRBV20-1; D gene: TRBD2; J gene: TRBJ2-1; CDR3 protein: CSARDAGTRIKDEQFF; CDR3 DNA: TGCAGTGCTAGAGATGCGGGGACTAGAATCAAGGATGAGCAGTTCTTC
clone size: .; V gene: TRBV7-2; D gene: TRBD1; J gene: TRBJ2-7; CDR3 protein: CASSLPLTQGNTGYEQYF; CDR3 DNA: TGTGCCAGCAGCCTCCCACTCACACAGGGGAACACGGGGTACGAGCAGTACTTC
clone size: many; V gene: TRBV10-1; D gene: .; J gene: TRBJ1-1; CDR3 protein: CASSESRGRSTEAFF; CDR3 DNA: TGCGCCAGCAGTGAGTCGCGGGGCCGGAGCACTGAAGCTTTCTTT
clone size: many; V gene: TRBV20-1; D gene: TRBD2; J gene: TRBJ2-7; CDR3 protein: CSASNLAGGRDEQYF; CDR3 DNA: TGCAGTGCATCGAACCTAGCGGGAGGGAGGGACGAGCAGTACTTC
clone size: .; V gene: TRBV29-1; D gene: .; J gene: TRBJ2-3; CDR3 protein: CSVGPDTQYF; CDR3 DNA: TGCAGCGTTGGCCCAGATACGCAGTATTTT
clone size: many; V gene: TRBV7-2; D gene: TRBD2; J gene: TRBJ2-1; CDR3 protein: CASRAGLAGGREQFF; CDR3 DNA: TGTGCCAGCAGGGCGGGACTAGCGGGGGGGCGGGAGCAGTTCTTC
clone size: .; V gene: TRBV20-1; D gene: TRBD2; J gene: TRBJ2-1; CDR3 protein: CSARLAGDEQFF; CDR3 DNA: TGCAGTGCTAGACTAGCGGGAGATGAGCAGTTCTTC
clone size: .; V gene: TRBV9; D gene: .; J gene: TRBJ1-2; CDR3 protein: CASSVDEGDGYTF; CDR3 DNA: TGTGCCAGCAGCGTAGACGAAGGGGATGGCTACACCTTC
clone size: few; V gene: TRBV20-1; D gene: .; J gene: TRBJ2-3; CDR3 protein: CSANPPGVADTQYF; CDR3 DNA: TGCAGTGCCAACCCGCCAGGGGTGGCAGATACGCAGTATTTT
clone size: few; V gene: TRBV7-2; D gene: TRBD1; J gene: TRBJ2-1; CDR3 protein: CASSRDREWEQFF; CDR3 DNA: TGTGCCAGCAGTCGGGACAGGGAGTGGGAGCAGTTCTTC
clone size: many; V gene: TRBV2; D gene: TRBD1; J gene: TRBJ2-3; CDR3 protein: CASSRQGAPTDTQYF; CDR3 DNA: TGTGCCAGCAGTAGACAGGGGGCGCCCACAGATACGCAGTATTTT
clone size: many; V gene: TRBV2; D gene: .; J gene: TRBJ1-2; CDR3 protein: CASSEDEGDYGYTF; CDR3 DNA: TGTGCCAGCAGTGAAGATGAGGGAGACTATGGCTACACCTTC
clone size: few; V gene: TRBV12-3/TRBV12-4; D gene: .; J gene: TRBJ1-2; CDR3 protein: CASSLEGHNYGYTF; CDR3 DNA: TGTGCCAGCAGTTTGGAGGGACACAACTATGGCTACACCTTC
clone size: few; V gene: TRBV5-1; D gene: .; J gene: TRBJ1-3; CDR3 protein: CASSRMAQSSGNTIYF; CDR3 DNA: TGCGCCAGCAGCAGGATGGCGCAGAGCTCTGGAAACACCATATATTTT
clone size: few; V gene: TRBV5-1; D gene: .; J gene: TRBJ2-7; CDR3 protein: CASSPGHLEQYF; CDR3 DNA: TGCGCCAGCAGCCCGGGGCACCTCGAGCAGTACTTC
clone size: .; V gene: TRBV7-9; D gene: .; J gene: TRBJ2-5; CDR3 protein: CASSLGGALQETQYF; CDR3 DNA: TGTGCCAGCAGCTTAGGGGGCGCCTTACAAGAGACCCAGTACTTC
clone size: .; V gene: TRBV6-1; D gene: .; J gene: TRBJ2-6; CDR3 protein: CASSETGRSSGANVLTF; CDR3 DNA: TGTGCCAGCAGTGAAACAGGACGGAGCTCTGGGGCCAACGTCCTGACTTTC
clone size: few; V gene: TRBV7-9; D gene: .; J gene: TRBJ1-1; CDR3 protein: CASSLKPTGGKAFF; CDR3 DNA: TGTGCCAGCAGCTTAAAACCTACAGGAGGGAAAGCTTTCTTT
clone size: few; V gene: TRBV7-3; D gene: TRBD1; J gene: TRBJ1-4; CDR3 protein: CASSSRQGGKLFF; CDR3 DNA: TGTGCCAGCAGCTCCCGACAGGGAGGAAAACTGTTTTTT
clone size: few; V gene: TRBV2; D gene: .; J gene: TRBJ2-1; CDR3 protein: CASNLRRDPYNEQFF; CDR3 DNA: TGTGCCAGCAACCTCCGGCGGGACCCCTACAATGAGCAGTTCTTC
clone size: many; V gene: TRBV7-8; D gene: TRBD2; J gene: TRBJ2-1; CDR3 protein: CASSLVISGLAGGPGYNEQFF; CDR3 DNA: TGTGCCAGCAGCTTAGTCATTAGCGGGCTAGCGGGAGGGCCGGGTTACAATGAGCAGTTCTTC
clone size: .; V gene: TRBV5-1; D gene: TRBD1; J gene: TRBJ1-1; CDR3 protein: CATSAGGNLNTEAFF; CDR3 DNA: TGCGCCACCTCGGCAGGGGGCAATTTGAACACTGAAGCTTTCTTT
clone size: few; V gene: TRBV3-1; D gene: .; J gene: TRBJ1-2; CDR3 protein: CASSQALWGYTF; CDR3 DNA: TGTGCCAGCAGCCAAGCCCTCTGGGGCTACACCTTC
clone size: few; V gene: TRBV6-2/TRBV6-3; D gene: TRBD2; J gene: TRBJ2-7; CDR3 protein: CASSYPPRAGGPYEQYF; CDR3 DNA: TGTGCCAGCAGTTACCCTCCCCGAGCGGGAGGGCCCTACGAGCAGTACTTC
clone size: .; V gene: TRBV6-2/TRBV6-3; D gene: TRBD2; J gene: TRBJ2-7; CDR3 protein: CASSRAGASYEQYF; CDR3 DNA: TGTGCCAGCAGTCGAGCGGGGGCCTCCTACGAGCAGTACTTC
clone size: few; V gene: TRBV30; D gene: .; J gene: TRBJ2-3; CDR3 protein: CAWSVVGVSDTQYF; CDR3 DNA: TGTGCCTGGAGTGTGGTGGGTGTCTCAGATACGCAGTATTTT
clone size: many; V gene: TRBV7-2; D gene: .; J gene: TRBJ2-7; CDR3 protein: CASSLFRSYSYEQYF; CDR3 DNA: TGTGCCAGCAGCTTATTCCGGTCGTACTCCTACGAGCAGTACTTC
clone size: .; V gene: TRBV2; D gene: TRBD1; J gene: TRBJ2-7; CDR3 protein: CASSELQGRYEQYF; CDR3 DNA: TGTGCCAGCAGTGAACTACAGGGGCGCTACGAGCAGTACTTC
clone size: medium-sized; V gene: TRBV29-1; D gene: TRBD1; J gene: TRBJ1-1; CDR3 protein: CSVEDRLNTEAFF; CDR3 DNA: TGCAGCGTGGAGGACAGGTTGAACACTGAAGCTTTCTTT
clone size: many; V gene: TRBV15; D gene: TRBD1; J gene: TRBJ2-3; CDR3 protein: CATSRFTGTDSQDTQYF; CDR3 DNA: TGTGCCACCAGCAGATTTACCGGGACAGACTCGCAAGATACGCAGTATTTT
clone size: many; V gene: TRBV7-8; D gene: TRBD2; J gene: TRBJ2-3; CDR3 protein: CASSPTRSGGHSDTQYF; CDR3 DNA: TGTGCCAGCAGCCCAACCCGCAGCGGGGGCCACTCAGATACGCAGTATTTT
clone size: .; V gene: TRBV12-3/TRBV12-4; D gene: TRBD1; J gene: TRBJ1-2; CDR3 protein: CASSPTGFNYGYTF; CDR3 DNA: TGTGCCAGCAGTCCGACAGGGTTCAACTATGGCTACACCTTC
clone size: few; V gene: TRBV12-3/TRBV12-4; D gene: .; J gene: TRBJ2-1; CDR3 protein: CACGQGGIDEQFF; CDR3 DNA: TGTGCCTGCGGACAGGGAGGGATAGATGAGCAGTTCTTC
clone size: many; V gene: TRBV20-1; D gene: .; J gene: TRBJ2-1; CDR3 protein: CSATFLRDLRDRLYNEQFF; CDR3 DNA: TGCAGTGCTACCTTTTTAAGAGACCTGCGGGACAGACTTTACAATGAGCAGTTCTTC
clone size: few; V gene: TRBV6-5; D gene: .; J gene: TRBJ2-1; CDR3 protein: CASRFQEYNEQFF; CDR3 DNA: TGTGCCAGCAGGTTCCAGGAGTACAATGAGCAGTTCTTC
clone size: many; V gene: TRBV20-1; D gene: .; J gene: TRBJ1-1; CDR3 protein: CSARVSGARMNTEAFF; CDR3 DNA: TGCAGTGCTAGAGTTTCCGGGGCGCGAATGAACACTGAAGCTTTCTTT
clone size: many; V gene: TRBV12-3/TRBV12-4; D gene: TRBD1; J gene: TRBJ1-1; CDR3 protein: CASSPKAWDRGPGTEAFF; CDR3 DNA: TGTGCCAGCAGTCCGAAAGCCTGGGACAGGGGACCGGGGACTGAAGCTTTCTTT
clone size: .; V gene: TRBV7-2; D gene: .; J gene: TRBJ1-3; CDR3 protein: CASSLVGNTIYF; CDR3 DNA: TGTGCCAGCAGCTTAGTTGGAAACACCATATATTTT
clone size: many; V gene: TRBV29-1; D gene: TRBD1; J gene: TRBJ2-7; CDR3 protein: CSAGTGEYEQYF; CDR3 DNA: TGCAGCGCCGGGACAGGGGAGTACGAGCAGTACTTC
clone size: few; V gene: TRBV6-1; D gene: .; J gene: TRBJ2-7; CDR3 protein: CASSEGGYEQYF; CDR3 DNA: TGTGCCAGCAGTGAAGGAGGCTACGAGCAGTACTTC
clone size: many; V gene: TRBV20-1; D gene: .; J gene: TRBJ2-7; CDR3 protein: CSARPDGYEQYF; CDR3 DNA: TGCAGTGCTAGACCCGACGGCTACGAGCAGTACTTC
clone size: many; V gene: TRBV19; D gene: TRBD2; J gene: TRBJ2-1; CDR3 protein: CASSSNRAGVRNEQFF; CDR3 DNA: TGTGCCAGTAGTAGCAACCGGGCGGGAGTGAGGAATGAGCAGTTCTTC
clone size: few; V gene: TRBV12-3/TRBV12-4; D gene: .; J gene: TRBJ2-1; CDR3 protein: CASNPTRYNEQFF; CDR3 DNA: TGTGCCAGCAACCCGACTCGCTACAATGAGCAGTTCTTC
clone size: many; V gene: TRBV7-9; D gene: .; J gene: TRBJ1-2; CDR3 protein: CASSPAQSGRNGYTF; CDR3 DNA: TGTGCCAGCAGCCCGGCGCAGAGTGGGAGGAATGGCTACACCTTC
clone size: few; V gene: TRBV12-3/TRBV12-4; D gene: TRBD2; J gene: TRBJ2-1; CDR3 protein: CASYLRPGLAGGSSYNEQFF; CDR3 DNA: TGTGCCAGCTACCTCAGACCGGGACTAGCGGGGGGAAGCTCCTACAATGAGCAGTTCTTC
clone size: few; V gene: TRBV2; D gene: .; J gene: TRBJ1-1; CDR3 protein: CASKSEDRYEAFF; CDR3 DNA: TGTGCCAGCAAATCGGAGGATAGATATGAAGCTTTCTTT
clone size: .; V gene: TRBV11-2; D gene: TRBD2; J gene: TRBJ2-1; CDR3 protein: CASSYGTSGNEQFF; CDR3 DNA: TGTGCCAGCAGTTACGGGACTAGCGGCAATGAGCAGTTCTTC
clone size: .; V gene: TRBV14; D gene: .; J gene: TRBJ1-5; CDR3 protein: CASSQGGPNQPQHF; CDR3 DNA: TGTGCCAGCAGCCAAGGTGGGCCAAATCAGCCCCAGCATTTT
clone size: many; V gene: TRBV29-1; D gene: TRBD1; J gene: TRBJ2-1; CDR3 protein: CSVEFLQGARNEQFF; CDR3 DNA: TGCAGCGTTGAATTCCTACAGGGGGCGCGAAATGAGCAGTTCTTC
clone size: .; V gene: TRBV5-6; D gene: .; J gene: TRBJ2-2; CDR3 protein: CASSLVGSSTGELFF; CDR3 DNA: TGTGCCAGCAGCTTGGTCGGGAGTAGCACCGGGGAGCTGTTTTTT
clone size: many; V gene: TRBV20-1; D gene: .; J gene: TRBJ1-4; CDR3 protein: CSARDARGNEKLFF; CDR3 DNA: TGCAGTGCTAGAGATGCCAGGGGTAATGAAAAACTGTTTTTT
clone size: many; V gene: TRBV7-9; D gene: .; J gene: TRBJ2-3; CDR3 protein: CASSYQPDTQYF; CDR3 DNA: TGTGCCAGCAGTTACCAGCCAGATACGCAGTATTTT
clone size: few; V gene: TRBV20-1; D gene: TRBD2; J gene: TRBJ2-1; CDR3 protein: CSAIGLADYNEQFF; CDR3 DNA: TGCAGTGCTATCGGACTAGCGGATTACAATGAGCAGTTCTTC
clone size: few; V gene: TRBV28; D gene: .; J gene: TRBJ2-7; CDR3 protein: CASRDTRRAYYEQYF; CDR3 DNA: TGTGCCAGCAGAGATACTCGGAGGGCCTACTACGAGCAGTACTTC
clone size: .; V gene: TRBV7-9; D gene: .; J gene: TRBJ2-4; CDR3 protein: CASSSGWDTLTKNIQYF; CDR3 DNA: TGTGCCAGCAGCTCAGGTTGGGACACGCTAACCAAAAACATTCAGTACTTC